This T cell receptor (beta chain) was identified in a study of blood T cell repertoires in COVID-19. Sequenced by immunoSEQ multiplex PCR; TCRdb stores in-frame clones only, minus some. The sample has 350,000 to 400,000 clones; 80% to 90% are singletons. This CDR3 has 15 amino acids. The V and J ends lost 5 bases and 6 bases respectively, with 20 bases between them. CDR1 is MDHEN and CDR2 is SYDVKM in the germline V gene. All recovered Cohort 3 donors got two negative PCRs, got clearance, or saw symptom resolution. The source material was PBMCs or T cells enriched from blood (not recorded which). The source is a man between 18 and 29 years old who had recovered from COVID-19. The V call is TRBV28, the J call TRBJ2-7; D possibly corresponds to TRBD1 (6 bases). The CDR3: CASSPHDLRGSEQYF. In nucleotides, the CDR3 is TGTGCCAGCAGTCCACACGACCTCAGGGGTTCCGAGCAGTACTTC. Using reference TRBV28 and TRBJ2-7 for the parts outside the CDR3, the full variable domain is DVKVTQSSRYLVKRTGEKVFLECVQDMDHENMFWYRQDPGLGLRLIYFSYDVKMKEKGDIPEGYSVSREKKERFSLILESASTNQTSMYLCASSPHDLRGSEQYFGPGTRLTVT.